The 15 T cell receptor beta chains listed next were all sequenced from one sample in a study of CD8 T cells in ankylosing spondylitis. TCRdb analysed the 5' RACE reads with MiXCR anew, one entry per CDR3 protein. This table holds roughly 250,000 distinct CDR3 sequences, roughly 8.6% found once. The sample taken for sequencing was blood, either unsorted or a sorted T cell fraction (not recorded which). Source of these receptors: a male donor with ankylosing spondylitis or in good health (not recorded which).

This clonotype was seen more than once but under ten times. CDR3 nucleotide sequence: TGTGCCAGCAGTCCTAGCGGGTACTACAATGAGCAGTTCTTC. It translates to CASSPSGYYNEQFF. The gene calls are TRBV7-9 and TRBJ2-1; 8 nucleotides match TRBD2. The CDR3 spans 14 residues. Looked up from germline, CDR1 is SEHNR and CDR2 is FQNEAQ (reference sequence). V lost 6 bases and J lost 3; bases outside the gene matches: 4.

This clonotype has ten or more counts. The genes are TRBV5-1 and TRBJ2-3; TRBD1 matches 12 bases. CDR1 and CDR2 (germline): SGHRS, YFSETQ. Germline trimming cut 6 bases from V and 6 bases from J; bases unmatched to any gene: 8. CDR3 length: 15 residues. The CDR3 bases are TGCGCCAGCACCGCCGGGACAGGGGGCTTCGATACGCAGTATTTT. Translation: CASTAGTGGFDTQYF.

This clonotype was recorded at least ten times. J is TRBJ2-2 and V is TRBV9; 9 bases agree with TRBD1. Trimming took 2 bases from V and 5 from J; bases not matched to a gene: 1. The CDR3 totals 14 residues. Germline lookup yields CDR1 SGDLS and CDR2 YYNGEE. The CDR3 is CASSVGQGTGELFF. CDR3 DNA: TGTGCCAGCAGCGTCGGACAGGGGACCGGGGAGCTGTTTTTT.

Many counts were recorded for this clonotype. The CDR3 bases are TGTGCCAGCAGGCTTGGCGGGAGGTTTTACAATGAGCAGTTCTTC. Amino acids: CASRLGGRFYNEQFF. The chain recombines TRBV6-1 with TRBJ2-1, with 8 positions matching TRBD2. The length of the CDR3 is 15 residues. J was trimmed by 4 bases and V by 6 bases; bases with no gene match: 8. In germline, CDR1 is MNHNS, CDR2 SASEGT.

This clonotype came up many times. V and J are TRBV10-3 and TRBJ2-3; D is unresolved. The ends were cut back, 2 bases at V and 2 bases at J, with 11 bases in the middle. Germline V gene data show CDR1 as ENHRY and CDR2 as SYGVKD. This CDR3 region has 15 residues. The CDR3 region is CAISEGRAPTDTQYF. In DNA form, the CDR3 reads TGTGCCATCAGTGAGGGCCGGGCCCCCACAGATACGCAGTATTTT.

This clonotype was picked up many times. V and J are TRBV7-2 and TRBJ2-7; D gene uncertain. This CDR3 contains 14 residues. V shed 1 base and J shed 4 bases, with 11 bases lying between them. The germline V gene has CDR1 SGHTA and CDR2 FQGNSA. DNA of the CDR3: TGTGCCAGCAGCTTAGATTCGGACCAATACGAGCAGTACTTC. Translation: CASSLDSDQYEQYF. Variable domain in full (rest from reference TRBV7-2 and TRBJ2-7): GAGVSQSPSNKVTEKGKDVELRCDPISGHTALYWYRQSLGQGLEFLIYFQGNSAPDKSGLPSDRFSAERTGGSVSTLTIQRTQQEDSAVYLCASSLDSDQYEQYFGPGTRLTVT.

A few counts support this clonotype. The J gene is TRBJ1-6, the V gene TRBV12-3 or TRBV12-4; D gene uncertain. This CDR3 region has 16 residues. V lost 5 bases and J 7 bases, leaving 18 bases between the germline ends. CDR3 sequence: CASSQDRGGENSPLHF. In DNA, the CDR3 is TGTGCCAGCAGTCAGGATCGGGGAGGAGAGAATTCACCCCTCCACTTT.

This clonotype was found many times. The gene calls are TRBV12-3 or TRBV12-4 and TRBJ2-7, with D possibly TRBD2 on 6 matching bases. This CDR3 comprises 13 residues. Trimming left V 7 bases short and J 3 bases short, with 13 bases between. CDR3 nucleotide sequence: TGTGCCAGCACCGTCGACGGGAGCTACGAGCAGTACTTC. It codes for CASTVDGSYEQYF.

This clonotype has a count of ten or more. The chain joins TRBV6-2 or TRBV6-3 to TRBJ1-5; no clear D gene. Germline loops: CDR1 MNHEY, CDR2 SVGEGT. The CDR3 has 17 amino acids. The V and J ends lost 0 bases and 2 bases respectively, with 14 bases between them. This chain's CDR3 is CASSYSIMEGGNQPQHF. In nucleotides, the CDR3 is TGTGCCAGCAGTTACTCAATCATGGAGGGAGGCAATCAGCCCCAGCATTTT.

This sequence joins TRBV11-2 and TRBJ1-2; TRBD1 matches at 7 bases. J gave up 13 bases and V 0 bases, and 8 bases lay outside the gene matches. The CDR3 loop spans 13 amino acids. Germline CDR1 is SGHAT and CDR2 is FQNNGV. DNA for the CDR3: TGTGCCAGCAGCTTAGAGAACAGGGGTAGGAGCACCTTC. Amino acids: CASSLENRGRSTF.

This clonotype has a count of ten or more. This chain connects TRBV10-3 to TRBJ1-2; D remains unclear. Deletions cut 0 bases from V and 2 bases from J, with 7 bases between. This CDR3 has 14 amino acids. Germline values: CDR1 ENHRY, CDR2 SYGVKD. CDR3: CAISESWGNYGYTF. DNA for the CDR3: TGTGCCATCAGTGAGTCCTGGGGAAACTATGGCTACACCTTC.

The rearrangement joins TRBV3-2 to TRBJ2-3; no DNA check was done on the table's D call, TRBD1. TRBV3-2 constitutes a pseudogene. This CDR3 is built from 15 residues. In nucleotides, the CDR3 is TGTGCCTGCTGCCAAGTAAGTAGCCGGGAGAGTACGCAGTATTTT. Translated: CACCQVSSRESTQYF.

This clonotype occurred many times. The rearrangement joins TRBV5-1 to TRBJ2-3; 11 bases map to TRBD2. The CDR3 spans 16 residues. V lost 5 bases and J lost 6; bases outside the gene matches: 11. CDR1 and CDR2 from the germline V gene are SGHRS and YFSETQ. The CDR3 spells CASRGTSGGFPDTQYF. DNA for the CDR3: TGCGCCAGCAGGGGAACTAGCGGGGGCTTTCCGGATACGCAGTATTTT.

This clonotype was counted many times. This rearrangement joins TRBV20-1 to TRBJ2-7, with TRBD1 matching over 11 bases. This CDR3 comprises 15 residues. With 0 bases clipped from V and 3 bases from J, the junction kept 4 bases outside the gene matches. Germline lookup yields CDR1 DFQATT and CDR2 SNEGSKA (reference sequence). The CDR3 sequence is CSARDFGTGGYEQYF. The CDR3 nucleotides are TGCAGTGCTAGAGATTTCGGGACAGGGGGCTACGAGCAGTACTTC.

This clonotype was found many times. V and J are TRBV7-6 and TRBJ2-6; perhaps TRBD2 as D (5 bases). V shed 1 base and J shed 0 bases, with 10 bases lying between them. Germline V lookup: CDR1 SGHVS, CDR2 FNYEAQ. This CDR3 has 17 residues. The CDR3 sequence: CASSLEVGSSGANVLTF. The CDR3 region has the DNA TGTGCCAGCAGCTTAGAGGTGGGGAGCTCTGGGGCCAACGTCCTGACTTTC. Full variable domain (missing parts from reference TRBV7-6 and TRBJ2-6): GAGVSQSPRYKVTKRGQDVALRCDPISGHVSLYWYRQALGQGPEFLTYFNYEAQQDKSGLPNDRFSAERPEGSISTLTIQRTEQRDSAMYRCASSLEVGSSGANVLTFGAGSRLTVL.